What follows is one TCR beta chain and its context. TCRdb redid the calling of the RT-PCR reads with MiXCR, one entry per CDR3 protein. The data show more than 600,000 distinct CDR3 sequences, approximately 15% seen once. Germline-derived CDR1 and CDR2 are SEHNR and FQNEAQ (reference sequence). V lost 1 base to trimming and J lost 6 bases, with 15 bases between them. CDR3 length: 15 residues. The chain recombines TRBV7-9 with TRBJ1-2; no firm D call. Sequencing was carried out using memory CD4+ T cells from blood. This receptor was taken from a female donor in good health, serving as a healthy control. The DNA of the CDR3 is TGTGCCAGCAGCTTAGAAGACATTCGGCGGAATGGCTACACCTTC. Translated: CASSLEDIRRNGYTF.